A single sample gave rise to the 12 T cell receptor beta chains below, sequenced in a study of a mutant IDH1 vaccine in newly diagnosed glioma (dated by TCRdb to the early 2020s). Library prep was done by the immunoSEQ multiplex PCR assay. This is the immuneACCESS table as TCRdb keeps it, with only in-frame sequences that have V and J called. A part of the clones is gone; compared with another copy, unresolved V genes explain less than half, and the rest is unexplained. The sample includes some 40,000 clones, with roughly 76% observed a single time. The ten biggest clones cover about 5% of the sample. Their cognate antigens are unknown. Taken with the paper, the label for time point translates to: week 23, last vaccination. A 20-mer mutant IDH1 peptide at 300 micrograms in Montanide made up each vaccine dose, which was injected subcutaneously together with topical imiquimod. The sample consisted of PBMCs, taken from a glioma patient whose treatment included an IDH1 peptide vaccine. The source is a middle-aged man with glioma.

A few counts support this clone. This chain links TRBV7-2 with TRBJ2-7; D is uncertain. The germline gives CDR1 SGHTA, CDR2 FQGNSA. The CDR3 totals 12 residues. V was cut by 1 base and J by 6 bases, with 7 bases left in between. The CDR3 loop reads CASSLVRAEQYF. The DNA for the CDR3 is TGTGCCAGCAGCTTAGTAAGGGCCGAGCAGTACTTC.

The chain joins TRBV7-2 to TRBJ2-3; D possibly corresponds to TRBD1 (6 bases). This CDR3 is 14 amino acids long. V was shortened by 3 bases and J by 1 base, with 8 bases between the two germline ends. Germline V gives CDR1 SGHTA, CDR2 FQGNSA. CDR3 sequence: CASSFPGGTDTQYF. The DNA for the CDR3 is TGTGCCAGCAGCTTCCCAGGGGGCACAGATACGCAGTATTTT.

About this clone: At one end the junction does not follow the germline gene, possibly because of a read error. V gene TRBV7-7 combines with J gene TRBJ2-2; TRBD1 matches 9 bases. The CDR3 is 14 residues long. Germline V lookup: CDR1 SSHAT, CDR2 FNYEAQ (reference sequence). CDR3 sequence reads: CASTTGGASGELFF. The CDR3 DNA reads as TGTGCTAGCACTACAGGGGGCGCCTCCGGGGAGCTGTTTTTT.

The chain recombines TRBV7-2 with TRBJ2-7; TRBD1 aligns across 11 bases. CDR1 and CDR2 (germline): SGHTA, FQGNSA. This CDR3 is 15 amino acids long. V was pared by 1 base and J by 6 bases, with 5 bases of the junction left unmatched. The CDR3 nucleotides are TGTGCCAGCAGCTTAGGGACAGGGGGCGCCTTCGAGCAGTACTTC. Translating gives CASSLGTGGAFEQYF.

This clone showed up just once. The chain carries TRBV30 and TRBJ2-5, with 8 nucleotides matching TRBD2. The CDR3 runs 12 residues. Trimming removed 3 bases from V and 11 bases from J; junction bases left unmatched: 8. Looked up from germline, CDR1 is GTSNPN and CDR2 is SVGIG (reference sequence). Here the CDR3 reads CAWSDLKREQYF. The CDR3 region has the DNA TGTGCCTGGAGCGATCTAAAGCGGGAGCAGTACTTC.

The chain has TRBV7-2 and TRBJ1-5; 7 nucleotides agree with TRBD1. V gave up 5 bases and J gave up 5 bases; unmatched junction bases: 18. CDR3 length equals 18 residues. CDR1 is SGHTA and CDR2 is FQGNSA in the germline V gene. The CDR3 protein is CASSLGGAGAMGYQPQHF. CDR3 in DNA: TGTGCCAGCAGCCTAGGGGGCGCAGGGGCAATGGGGTATCAGCCCCAGCATTTT.

This chain joins TRBV30 and TRBJ1-6; a weak D match, TRBD1 (5 bases). Germline assignment: CDR1 GTSNPN and CDR2 SVGIG (reference sequence). The V gene lost 0 bases and the J gene lost 5 bases, with 11 bases spanning the gap. This CDR3 is built from 15 residues. The CDR3 here is CAWSVQAGDNSPLHF. For the CDR3, the DNA is TGTGCCTGGAGTGTACAGGCAGGAGATAATTCACCCCTCCACTTT.

J is TRBJ2-5 and V is TRBV10-3; 7 bases match TRBD1. Losses at the gene ends were 10 bases for V and 4 bases for J; bases not matched to a gene: 15. The CDR3 runs to 15 residues. Germline V CDR1 and CDR2: ENHRY, SYGVKD. CDR3 bases: TGTGCCAGCAGCCCATCCGGGACAGCCCCAGAGACCCAGTACTTC. Amino acids: CASSPSGTAPETQYF.

This clone was observed a handful of times. The chain has TRBV29-1 and TRBJ1-4; D call uncertain. This CDR3 region has 15 residues. Germline CDR1 reads SQVTM; CDR2 reads ANQGSEA. V was clipped by 4 bases and J by 0 bases, with 12 bases between them. Here the CDR3 reads CSVGGRTATNEKLFF. The CDR3 DNA reads TGCAGCGTTGGAGGCAGGACTGCAACTAATGAAAAACTGTTTTTT.

V and J are TRBV15 and TRBJ1-1; maybe TRBD1 (6 bases). The CDR3 totals 13 residues. Germline V gene data show CDR1 as LNHNV and CDR2 as YYDKDF (reference sequence). V lost 4 bases and J 7 bases, leaving 13 bases between the germline ends. CDR3 region: CATSTLGTYEAFF. In nucleotides, the CDR3 is TGTGCCACCAGCACCCTAGGGACATATGAAGCTTTCTTT.

The chain joins TRBV5-1 to TRBJ2-1, with D hard to call. Trimming cost V 0 bases and J 6 bases, with 10 bases left between them. Germline V gene lookup returns CDR1 SGHRS and CDR2 YFSETQ. CDR3 length: 14 residues. CDR3 sequence (DNA): TGCGCCAGCAGCTTGGAACAGACAAGCAATGAGCAGTTCTTC. Amino acid sequence: CASSLEQTSNEQFF.

The chain employs TRBV11-2 and TRBJ2-7; D perhaps matches TRBD2 (5 bases). CDR1 and CDR2 (germline): SGHAT, FQNNGV. CDR3 length equals 13 residues. Trimming took 1 base from V and 4 from J, leaving 8 bases between them. CDR3 DNA sequence: TGTGCCAGCAGCTTAGGAGAGGGATACGAGCAGTACTTC. Residues: CASSLGEGYEQYF.